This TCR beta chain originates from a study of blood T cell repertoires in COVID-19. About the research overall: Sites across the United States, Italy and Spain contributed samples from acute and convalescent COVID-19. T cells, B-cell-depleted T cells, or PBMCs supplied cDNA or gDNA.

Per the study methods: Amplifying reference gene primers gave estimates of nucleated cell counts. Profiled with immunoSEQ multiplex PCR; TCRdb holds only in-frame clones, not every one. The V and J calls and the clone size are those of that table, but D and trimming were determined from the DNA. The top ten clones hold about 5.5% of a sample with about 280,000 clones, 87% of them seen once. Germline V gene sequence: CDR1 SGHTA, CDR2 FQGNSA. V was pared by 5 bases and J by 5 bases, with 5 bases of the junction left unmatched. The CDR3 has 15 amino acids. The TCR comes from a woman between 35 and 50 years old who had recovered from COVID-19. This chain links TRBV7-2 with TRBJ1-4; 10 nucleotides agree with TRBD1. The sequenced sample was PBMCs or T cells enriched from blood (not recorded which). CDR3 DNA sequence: TGTGCCAGCAGCGCTATGGGACAGGGGAATGAAAAACTGTTTTTT. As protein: CASSAMGQGNEKLFF.